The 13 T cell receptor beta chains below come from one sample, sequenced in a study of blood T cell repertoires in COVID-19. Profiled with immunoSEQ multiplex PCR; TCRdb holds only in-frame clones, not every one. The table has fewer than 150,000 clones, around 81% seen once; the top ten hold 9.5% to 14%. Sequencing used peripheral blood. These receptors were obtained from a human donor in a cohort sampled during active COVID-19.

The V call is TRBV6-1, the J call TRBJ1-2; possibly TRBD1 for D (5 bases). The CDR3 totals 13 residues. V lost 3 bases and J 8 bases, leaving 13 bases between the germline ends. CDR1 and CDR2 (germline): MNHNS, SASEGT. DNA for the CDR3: TGTGCCAGCAGTGAGGGGCAGGGAGGAGGCTACACCTTC. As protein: CASSEGQGGGYTF.

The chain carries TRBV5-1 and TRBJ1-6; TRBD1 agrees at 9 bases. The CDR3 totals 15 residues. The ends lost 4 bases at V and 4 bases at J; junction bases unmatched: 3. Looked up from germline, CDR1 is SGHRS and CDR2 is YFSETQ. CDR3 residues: CASSTGQGYNSPLHF. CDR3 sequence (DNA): TGCGCCAGCAGCACTGGACAGGGGTATAATTCACCCCTCCACTTT.

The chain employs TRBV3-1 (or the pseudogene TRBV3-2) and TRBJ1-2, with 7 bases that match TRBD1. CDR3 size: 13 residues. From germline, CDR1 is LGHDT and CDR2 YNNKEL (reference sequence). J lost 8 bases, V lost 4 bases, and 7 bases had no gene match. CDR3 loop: CASSPGTVSGYTF. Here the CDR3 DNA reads TGTGCCAGCAGCCCTGGGACAGTATCCGGCTACACCTTC.

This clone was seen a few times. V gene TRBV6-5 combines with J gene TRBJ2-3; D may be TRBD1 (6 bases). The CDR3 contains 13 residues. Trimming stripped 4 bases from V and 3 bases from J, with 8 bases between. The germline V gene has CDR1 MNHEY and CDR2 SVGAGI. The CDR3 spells CASSSQGTDTQYF. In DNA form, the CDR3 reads TGTGCCAGCAGTTCGCAGGGGACAGATACGCAGTATTTT.

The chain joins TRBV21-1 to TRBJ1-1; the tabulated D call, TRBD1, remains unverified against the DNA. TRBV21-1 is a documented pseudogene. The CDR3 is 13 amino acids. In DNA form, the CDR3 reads TGTGCCAGCAGCGGGACAGACACCACCGAGGCTTTCTTT. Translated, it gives CASSGTDTTEAFF.

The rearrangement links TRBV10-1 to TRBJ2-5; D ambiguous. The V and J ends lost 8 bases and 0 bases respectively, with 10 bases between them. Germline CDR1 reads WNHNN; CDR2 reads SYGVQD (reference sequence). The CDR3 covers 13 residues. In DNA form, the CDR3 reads TGCGCCAGCTCGACCGACTACCAAGAGACCCAGTACTTC. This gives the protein CASSTDYQETQYF.

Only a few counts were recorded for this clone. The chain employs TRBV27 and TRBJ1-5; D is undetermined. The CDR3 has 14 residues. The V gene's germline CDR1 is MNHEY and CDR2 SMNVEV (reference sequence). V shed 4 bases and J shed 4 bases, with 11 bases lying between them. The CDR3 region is CASSSSVRNQPQHF. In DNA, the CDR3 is TGTGCCAGCAGTTCATCTGTGCGGAATCAGCCCCAGCATTTT.

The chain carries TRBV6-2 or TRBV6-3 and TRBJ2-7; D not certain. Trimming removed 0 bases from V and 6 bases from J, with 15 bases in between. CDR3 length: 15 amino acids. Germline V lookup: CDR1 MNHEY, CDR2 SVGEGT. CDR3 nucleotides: TGTGCCAGCAGTTACTCGAGAGATTTATTCGGCGAGCAGTACTTC. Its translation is CASSYSRDLFGEQYF.

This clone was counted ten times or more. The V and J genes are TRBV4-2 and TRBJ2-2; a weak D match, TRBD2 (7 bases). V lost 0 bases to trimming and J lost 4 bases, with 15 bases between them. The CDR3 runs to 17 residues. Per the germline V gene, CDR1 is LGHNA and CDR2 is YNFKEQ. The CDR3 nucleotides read TGTGCCAGCAGCCAAGAAGGTGGCGGGGGCATCACCGGGGAGCTGTTTTTT. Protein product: CASSQEGGGGITGELFF.

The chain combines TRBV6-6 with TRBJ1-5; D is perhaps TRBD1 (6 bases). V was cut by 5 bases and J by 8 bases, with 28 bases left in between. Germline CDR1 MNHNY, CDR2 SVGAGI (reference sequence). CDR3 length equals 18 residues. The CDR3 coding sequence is TGTGCCAGCAGTCCCCGCGGGGGCAATTCACTGACCCGGAAGCCCCAGCATTTT. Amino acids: CASSPRGGNSLTRKPQHF.

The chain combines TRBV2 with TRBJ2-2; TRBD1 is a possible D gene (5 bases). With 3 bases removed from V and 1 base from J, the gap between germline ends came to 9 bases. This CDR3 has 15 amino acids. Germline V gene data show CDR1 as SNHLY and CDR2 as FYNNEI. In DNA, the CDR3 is TGTGCCAGCAGTGATTGGGGCAGGAACACCGGGGAGCTGTTTTTT. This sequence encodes CASSDWGRNTGELFF.

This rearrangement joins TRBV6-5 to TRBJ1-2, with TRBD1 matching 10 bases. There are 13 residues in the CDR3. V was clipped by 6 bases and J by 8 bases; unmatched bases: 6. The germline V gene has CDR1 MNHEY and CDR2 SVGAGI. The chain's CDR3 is CASSQGQGLGYTF. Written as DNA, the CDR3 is TGTGCCAGCAGCCAGGGACAGGGGCTAGGCTACACCTTC.

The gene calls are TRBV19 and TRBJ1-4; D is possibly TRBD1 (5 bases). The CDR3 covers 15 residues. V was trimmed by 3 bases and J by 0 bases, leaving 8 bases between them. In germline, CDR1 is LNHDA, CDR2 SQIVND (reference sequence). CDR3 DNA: TGTGCCAGTAGTATGACAGCTGCAACTAATGAAAAACTGTTTTTT. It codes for CASSMTAATNEKLFF.